The source of this T cell receptor (beta chain) is a study of cytomegalovirus exposure and HLA in healthy donors. Notes on the study in general: Through in vitro validation, three CMV-associated chains were shown to be specific for CMV antigens. It was only CMV serostatus that was available as immune exposure information.

Regarding this clone: Its antigen is currently unknown.

Germline trimming cut 1 base from V and 5 bases from J; bases unmatched to any gene: 2. This CDR3 is 13 amino acids long. Germline CDR1 is GTSNPN and CDR2 is SVGIG (reference sequence). Primers included in the PCR were 60 Vbeta and 13 Jbeta primers. Here immunoSEQ multiplex PCR was the method, and the copy in TCRdb shows in-frame clones only, minus some. Of 200,000 or so clones in the sample, around 79% were seen once. What was sequenced was PBMCs. The chain employs TRBV30 and TRBJ1-5, with 7 bases lining up with TRBD1. This clonotype was sampled from a man aged 18 to 29 in good health and CMV-seronegative. CDR3 loop: CAWSGQGDQPQHF. The CDR3 nucleotides are TGTGCCTGGAGTGGACAGGGAGATCAGCCCCAGCATTTT.